This T cell receptor (beta chain) is drawn from a study of CD8+CD57+ T cells in acquired aplastic anemia. Whole-study findings and limits: Comparison of patients with controls identified 25 to 30 shared CD8+ CDR3 sequences.

A note on this clonotype: The target antigen is unknown.

Selection for sequencing was limited to patients who had shown CD8+CD57+ cell expansion by flow cytometry. The patients, all of them, had severe acquired aplastic anemia. The use of genomic DNA as template underpinned the TCR beta VDJ and CDR3 profiling. TCRdb fed the reads into MiXCR, producing one record per CDR3 protein. The sample records over 250,000 distinct CDR3 sequences, roughly 53% being singletons. Trimming shortened V by 5 bases and J by 9 bases, and 8 bases separated the two germline ends. CDR1 is MNHEY, CDR2 SVGEGT, per germline. The CDR3 contains 11 residues. This clonotype originated in a human donor with aplastic anemia. Sequencing was performed on sorted CD4+, CD8+, or CD8+CD57+ T cells (not recorded which) from PBMCs. The V and J genes are TRBV6-2 or TRBV6-3 and TRBJ1-5, with D tentatively TRBD1 (5 bases). This CDR3 is CASSTGGPQHF. CDR3 nucleotide sequence: TGTGCCAGCAGTACGGGGGGGCCCCAGCATTTT.